This is a list of T cell receptor beta chains from one sample in a study of cytomegalovirus exposure and HLA in healthy donors. Sequencing was performed with immunoSEQ multiplex PCR; in TCRdb, only in-frame clones are kept and a portion is missing. The repertoire has approximately 150,000 clones, roughly 84% of them found once; the top ten carry roughly 10%. Material: PBMCs. Receptors were obtained from a man aged 30 to 45 in good health and CMV-seropositive. Both conserved end residues are part of each CDR3. A D gene is named only where the DNA matches it firmly. Size values are once, few and many counts, or a class for expanded clones, and some rows have none.

TRBV28	.	TRBJ1-5	.	TGTGCCAGCAGCCCCCCCCTGACAGTCTATAGCAATCAGCCCCAGCATTTT	CASSPPLTVYSNQPQHF
TRBV27	.	TRBJ1-4	.	TGTGCCAGCAGTTTGAAAGGGGGACCTTATGAAAAACTGTTTTTT	CASSLKGGPYEKLFF
TRBV5-1	.	TRBJ2-5	.	TGCGCCAGCAGCTTGGTGCAGGGGCCCCTCCAAGAGACCCAGTACTTC	CASSLVQGPLQETQYF
TRBV5-4	.	TRBJ2-1	.	TGTGCCAGCAGCCCGTCGGACTTATACAATGAGCAGTTCTTC	CASSPSDLYNEQFF
TRBV7-9	few	TRBJ2-7	TRBD2	TGTGCCAGCAGCTTTCCCGGGACTAGTATTGCTGACGAGCAGTACTTC	CASSFPGTSIADEQYF
TRBV5-1	.	TRBJ2-2	TRBD1	TGCGCCAGCAGCTGGGGACGAGGACAGGGGAACACCGGGGAGCTGTTTTTT	CASSWGRGQGNTGELFF
TRBV5-5	.	TRBJ2-7	.	TGTGCCAGCAGCTTGGGGTGGCAGGTAGCCTACGAGCAGTACTTC	CASSLGWQVAYEQYF
TRBV5-6	.	TRBJ2-7	TRBD2	TGTGCCAGCAGCTCGGGGGGCTACGAGCAGTACTTC	CASSSGGYEQYF
TRBV2	few	TRBJ2-7	.	TGTGCCAGCAGTGTCCAGGAGGCGGGAGAGCAGTACTTC	CASSVQEAGEQYF
TRBV7-9	.	TRBJ1-1	TRBD1	TGTGCCAGCCGCTCCGGGACAGATCATGAAGCTTTCTTT	CASRSGTDHEAFF
TRBV28	.	TRBJ1-2	.	TGTGCCAGCAGTTTATCTGGGGAGCATGGCTACACCTTC	CASSLSGEHGYTF
TRBV7-9	.	TRBJ2-3	TRBD2	TGTGCCAGCAGCCCCTCTTTCGGGGGGGCCGGGTTAAGCCCAGATACGCAGTATTTT	CASSPSFGGAGLSPDTQYF
TRBV9	once	TRBJ2-2	TRBD2	TGTGCCAGCAGCGTCTCGCCCATTACTAGCGGGGGAGGCGGGGAGCTGTTTTTT	CASSVSPITSGGGGELFF
TRBV6-5	.	TRBJ2-1	TRBD2	TGTGCCAGCATTCCCAACCCGGCCCTAGCGGTTGAGCAGTTCTTC	CASIPNPALAVEQFF
TRBV28	.	TRBJ2-7	.	TGTGCCAGCAGTTTCCTACGAGCTTCTAGTTACGAGCAGTACTTC	CASSFLRASSYEQYF
TRBV9	.	TRBJ2-1	TRBD2	TGTGCCAGCAGCGCAAGCGGGGGGGCTCGTGATGAGCAGTTCTTC	CASSASGGARDEQFF
TRBV27	.	TRBJ2-6	TRBD1	TGTGCCAGCAGTCGAGACAGGGGGACAGGAAGCTCTGGGGCCAACGTCCTGACTTTC	CASSRDRGTGSSGANVLTF
TRBV4-1	.	TRBJ1-5	.	TGCGCCAGCAGCCAAGACAGCAGGGGATATCAGCCCCAGCATTTT	CASSQDSRGYQPQHF
TRBV6-5	.	TRBJ2-3	.	TGTGCCAGCAGCCCAACTAGAACCTCCACAGATACGCAGTATTTT	CASSPTRTSTDTQYF
TRBV6-5	.	TRBJ2-5	TRBD1	TGTGCCAGCAGTAGACCGGGACAGGGATCAGAGACCCAGTACTTC	CASSRPGQGSETQYF
TRBV30	.	TRBJ2-1	TRBD2	TGTGCCGCGGCAGGGACTAGCGGTTACAATGAGCAGTTCTTC	CAAAGTSGYNEQFF